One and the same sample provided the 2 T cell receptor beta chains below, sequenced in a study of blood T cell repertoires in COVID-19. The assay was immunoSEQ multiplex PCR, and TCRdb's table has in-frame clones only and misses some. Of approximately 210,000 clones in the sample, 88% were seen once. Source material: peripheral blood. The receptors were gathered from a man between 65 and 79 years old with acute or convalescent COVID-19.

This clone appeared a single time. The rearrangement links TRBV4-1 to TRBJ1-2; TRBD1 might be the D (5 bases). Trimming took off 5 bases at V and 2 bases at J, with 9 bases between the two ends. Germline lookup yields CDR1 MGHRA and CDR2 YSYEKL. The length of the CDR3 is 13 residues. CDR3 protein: CASSLGLNYGYTF. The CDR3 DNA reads TGCGCCAGCAGCTTGGGACTGAACTATGGCTACACCTTC.

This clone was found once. The CDR3 is CASSVGMRDGSEAFF. The CDR3, as DNA: TGTGCCAGCAGCGTAGGAATGCGTGACGGGAGTGAAGCTTTCTTT. The chain links TRBV9 to TRBJ1-1; D is undetermined. Trimming left V 0 bases short and J 7 bases short, with 16 bases between. CDR1 SGDLS and CDR2 YYNGEE come from the germline V gene. The CDR3 is made up of 15 amino acids.